This T cell receptor (beta chain) appears in the sequencing data of a study of T cell responses to AZD1222 COVID-19 vaccine. Whole-study findings and limits: Unmutated variant regions are reportedly targeted by nearly half of spike-specific TCRs. Of the AZD1222 recipients, only six or seven were seropositive at baseline. Clonal diversity may have been underestimated, and the donors were mostly white British, with more females than males.

On this clone itself: What it binds is unknown.

Some clones are missing from TCRdb's copy, which holds only in-frame ones; the method was immunoSEQ multiplex PCR. The repertoire has 150,000 to 200,000 clones, about nine tenths of them found once; the top ten carry under 2%. CDR1 SGHRS and CDR2 YFSETQ come from the germline V gene. V lost 3 bases and J lost 5; bases outside the gene matches: 11. The CDR3 totals 16 residues. Sample: peripheral blood, taken 28 days after the second AZD1222 dose. This receptor was obtained from an adult who received the AZD1222 COVID-19 vaccine. The gene calls are TRBV5-1 and TRBJ2-1; 7 nucleotides line up with TRBD2. The CDR3, as DNA: TGCGCCAGCAGCTACCTGGCCAGGGCGGGAGACAATGAGCAGTTCTTC. Its translation: CASSYLARAGDNEQFF.